This T cell receptor (beta chain) was sequenced in a study of shared clonotypes between healthy human individuals. This CDR3 spans 15 amino acids. The V gene lost 0 bases and the J gene lost 8 bases, with 16 bases spanning the gap. From germline, CDR1 is MNHNS and CDR2 SASEGT. The data were produced by immunoSEQ multiplex PCR, yet TCRdb's version contains in-frame clones alone and is incomplete. The repertoire holds approximately 2.1 million clones, about 92% seen once, with about 0.41% in the top ten. The TCR originated in a young man in good health. Some clones in this sample may be carry-over from other donors' samples. The sample taken for sequencing was naive CD4+ T cells from PBMCs. The subset denotes: CD45RA+ positively selected. J is TRBJ1-2 and V is TRBV6-1; D call uncertain. DNA of the CDR3: TGTGCCAGCAGTGAAGCGGCGGCAGCAAGAGACGGCTACACCTTC. This gives the protein CASSEAAAARDGYTF.